This T cell receptor (beta chain) was identified in a study of T-cell memory formation after mild COVID-19. MiXCR, run by TCRdb on the 5' RACE reads, gives a single entry per CDR3 protein. The table has about 400,000 distinct CDR3 sequences, around a quarter seen once; the top ten hold less than 15%. Germline V gene data show CDR1 as SGHNT and CDR2 as YYREEE (reference sequence). With 0 bases clipped from V and 1 base from J, the junction kept 4 bases outside the gene matches. CDR3 length: 18 residues. The specimen sequenced was PBMCs or a T cell subset sorted from them (not recorded which). The chain links TRBV5-4 to TRBJ2-2; 12 bases align to TRBD2. The receptor's source is an adult woman who had mild COVID-19 (a few samples of this study predate the infection). Cell type and time point are not known. The CDR3 region has the DNA TGTGCCAGCAGCTTGGATTTGGGACTAGCGGGGAACACCGGGGAGCTGTTTTTT. Translation gives CASSLDLGLAGNTGELFF.